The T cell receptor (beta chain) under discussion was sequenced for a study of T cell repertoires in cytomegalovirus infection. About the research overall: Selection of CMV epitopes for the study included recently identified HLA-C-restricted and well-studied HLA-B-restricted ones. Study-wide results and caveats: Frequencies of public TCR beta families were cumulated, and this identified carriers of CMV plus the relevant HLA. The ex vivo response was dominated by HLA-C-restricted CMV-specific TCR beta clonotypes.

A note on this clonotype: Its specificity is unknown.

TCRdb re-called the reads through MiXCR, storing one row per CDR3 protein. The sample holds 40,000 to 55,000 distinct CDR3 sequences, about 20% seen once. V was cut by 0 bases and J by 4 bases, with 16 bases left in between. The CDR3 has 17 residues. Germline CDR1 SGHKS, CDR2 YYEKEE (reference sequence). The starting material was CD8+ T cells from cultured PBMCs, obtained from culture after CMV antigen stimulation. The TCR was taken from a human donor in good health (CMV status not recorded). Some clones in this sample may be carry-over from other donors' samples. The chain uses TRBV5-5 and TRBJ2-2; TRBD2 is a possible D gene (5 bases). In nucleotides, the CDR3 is TGTGCCAGCAGCTTGGGCCCCGGGTATACTAGCACCGGGGAGCTGTTTTTT. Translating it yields CASSLGPGYTSTGELFF.